This passage covers 6 T cell receptor beta chains from one sample sequenced in a study of T-cell memory formation after mild COVID-19. TCRdb reanalysed the 5' RACE reads using MiXCR and keeps one entry per CDR3 protein. The sample shows 300,000 or so distinct CDR3 sequences, about 16% of them seen only once. The source material was PBMCs or a T cell subset sorted from them (not recorded which). Receptors originate from a man aged 18 to 29 who had mild COVID-19 (a few samples of this study predate the infection). Cell type and time point are not known.

CDR3 protein: CASSEAFGYGYTF. As DNA, the CDR3 is TGTGCCAGCAGTGAGGCATTCGGCTATGGCTACACCTTC. The chain couples TRBV6-2 or TRBV6-3 to TRBJ1-2; D not certain. Per germline, CDR1 MNHEY and CDR2 SVGEGT. V was trimmed by 5 bases and J by 4 bases, leaving 11 bases between them. This CDR3 comprises 13 residues.

There are a few counts of this clonotype. The V and J genes are TRBV5-1 and TRBJ2-7; D not certain. CDR1 is SGHRS and CDR2 is YFSETQ in the germline V gene. There are 14 residues in the CDR3. With 0 bases removed from V and 3 bases from J, the gap between germline ends came to 10 bases. The CDR3 loop reads CASSLATEGYEQYF. CDR3 DNA: TGCGCCAGCAGCTTGGCCACAGAAGGCTACGAGCAGTACTTC. Full variable domain (remainder filled in from reference TRBV5-1 and TRBJ2-7): KAGVTQTPRYLIKTRGQQVTLSCSPISGHRSVSWYQQTPGQGLQFLFEYFSETQRNKGNFPGRFSGRQFSNSRSEMNVSTLELGDSALYLCASSLATEGYEQYFGPGTRLTVT.

Written as DNA, the CDR3 is TGCAGTGCCCAAGACCGGGGAACAGGATTATATGGCTACACCTTC. It codes for CSAQDRGTGLYGYTF. The rearrangement links TRBV20-1 to TRBJ1-2; a possible D gene is TRBD1 (5 bases). V was cut by 6 bases and J by 5 bases, with 22 bases left in between. CDR3 length equals 15 residues. Per the germline V gene, CDR1 is DFQATT and CDR2 is SNEGSKA (reference sequence).

The genes are TRBV27 and TRBJ1-5, with 10 positions matching TRBD1. This CDR3 contains 15 residues. Trimming removed 6 bases from V and 2 bases from J; junction bases left unmatched: 4. Germline V gene data show CDR1 as MNHEY and CDR2 as SMNVEV (reference sequence). CDR3 sequence (DNA): TGTGCCAGCAGGTCCGGGACAGGGGGCAATCAGCCCCAGCATTTT. Translation gives CASRSGTGGNQPQHF.

Ten or more counts support this clonotype. The rearrangement joins TRBV15 to TRBJ2-7, with D perhaps TRBD2 (6 bases). Per the germline V gene, CDR1 is LNHNV and CDR2 is YYDKDF (reference sequence). V lost 0 bases and J 2 bases, leaving 20 bases between the germline ends. CDR3 size: 18 residues. The CDR3 DNA follows: TGTGCCACCAGCAGAGATCGCCGGGGGAACGAACCTCCCTACGAGCAGTACTTC. It encodes CATSRDRRGNEPPYEQYF.

The chain combines TRBV4-1 with TRBJ1-1, with 8 bases aligning to TRBD1. CDR3 size: 14 residues. Trimming cost V 6 bases and J 2 bases; bases outside gene matches: 5. Germline V gives CDR1 MGHRA, CDR2 YSYEKL. CDR3 region: CASRLTGVNTEAFF. The CDR3 DNA is TGCGCCAGCAGACTGACAGGGGTTAACACTGAAGCTTTCTTT.